Described below is a single T cell receptor beta chain sequence and its context. Its target is not known. The V gene lost 5 bases and the J gene lost 7 bases, with 12 bases spanning the gap. The germline V gene encodes CDR1 SGHAT and CDR2 FQNNGV. The CDR3 length is 13 residues. These data originate in a study of CD8+ T cells in alopecia areata. Following extraction, RNA underwent reverse transcription to cDNA, which served as the sequencing template. The method was immunoSEQ multiplex PCR; TCRdb's version includes in-frame clones alone and lacks a portion of them. This table holds 120,000 or so clones, about 61% found once. Treatment defined: oral pan-JAK inhibitor, 5-10 mg twice daily. Study-wide findings and caveats: Sharing of TCRs across patients appeared less clear than in mice, possibly for HLA-related reasons.

The clonotype originates from a human donor with alopecia areata. Here the sequenced sample was CD8+ T cells sorted from blood, taken at week 4, from a patient treated with tofacitinib. The chain couples TRBV11-2 to TRBJ2-4; D is perhaps TRBD1 (6 bases). CDR3 sequence reads: CASSTGTSNIQYF. The CDR3 DNA reads TGTGCCAGCAGCACCGGGACATCTAACATTCAGTACTTC.